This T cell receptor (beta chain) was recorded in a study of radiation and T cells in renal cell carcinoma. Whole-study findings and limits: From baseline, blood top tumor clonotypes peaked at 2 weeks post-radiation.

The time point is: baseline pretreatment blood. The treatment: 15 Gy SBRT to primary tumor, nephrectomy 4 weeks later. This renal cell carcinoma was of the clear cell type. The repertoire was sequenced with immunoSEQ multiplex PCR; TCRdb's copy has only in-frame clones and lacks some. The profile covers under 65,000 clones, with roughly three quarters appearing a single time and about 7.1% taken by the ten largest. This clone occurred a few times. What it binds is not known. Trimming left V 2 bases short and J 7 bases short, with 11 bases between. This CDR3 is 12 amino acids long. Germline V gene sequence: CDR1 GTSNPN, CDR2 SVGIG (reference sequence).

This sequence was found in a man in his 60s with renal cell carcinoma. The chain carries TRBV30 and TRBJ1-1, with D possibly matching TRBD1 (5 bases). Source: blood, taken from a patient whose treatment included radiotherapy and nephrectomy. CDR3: CAWSLRGREAFF. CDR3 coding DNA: TGTGCCTGGAGTCTCCGGGGCCGTGAAGCTTTCTTT. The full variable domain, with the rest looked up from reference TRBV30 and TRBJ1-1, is SQTIHQWPATLVQPVGSPLSLECTVEGTSNPNLYWYRQAAGRGLQLLFYSVGIGQISSEVPQNLSASRPQDRQFILSSKKLLLSDSGFYLCAWSLRGREAFFGQGTRLTVV.